This T cell receptor (beta chain) was captured by sequencing in a study of cytomegalovirus exposure and HLA in healthy donors. Study details: About 80 million unique TCRs from HLA-typed donors were held in an early data release.

The CDR3 runs to 16 residues. The germline gives CDR1 MGHRA, CDR2 YSYEKL. After removal of 4 bases from V and 0 bases from J, the junction contained 8 bases not matched to a gene. Comment on this clone: Its antigen is still unknown.

Study-level points and caveats: Specificity for CMV antigens was confirmed in vitro for a few of the CMV-associated chains.

PCR was performed using 60 Vbeta and 13 Jbeta primers. Measured with immunoSEQ multiplex PCR; TCRdb has only the in-frame clones, and not every one. The table shows 100,000 to 150,000 clones, with 82% occurring only once. The sequenced sample was PBMCs. The origin of this receptor is a woman between 50 and 59 years old in good health and CMV-seropositive. This chain uses TRBV4-1 with TRBJ2-7, with 8 nucleotides matching TRBD2. The CDR3 sequence is CASSPGGGLSSYEQYF. CDR3 nucleotides: TGCGCCAGCAGCCCGGGCGGGGGGCTAAGCTCCTACGAGCAGTACTTC.